The clone carrying this TCR beta chain has at least ten counts. With V trimmed by 3 bases and J by 2 bases, 10 bases remained unmatched. In germline, CDR1 is MDHEN, CDR2 SYDVKM. The CDR3 contains 16 residues. This record belongs to a study of molecular identifiers for immune sequencing clone quantification. MiXCR was run by TCRdb on the PCR reads, yielding one entry per CDR3 protein. In the table there are around 460,000 distinct CDR3 sequences, 25% of which are singletons. The chain recombines TRBV28 with TRBJ2-7, with 7 bases identical to TRBD1. This TCR derives from a human donor in good health. Some libraries in this study had Jurkat cell RNA spiked in. The source material was naive CD8+ T cells from blood, with Jurkat cell RNA spiked in. Subset of the sample: FACS-sorted CD8+CD4-CCR7+CD45RA+ naive T cells. DNA for the CDR3: TGTGCCAGCAGTTTCTCCGACAGGGAGAACCCCTACGAGCAGTACTTC. Protein sequence: CASSFSDRENPYEQYF.